What follows are 14 T cell receptor beta chains derived from one specimen sequenced in a study of a mutant IDH1 vaccine in newly diagnosed glioma. These TCRs' antigens remain unknown. Time point of the sample: week 47, end of study. Every vaccination contained 300 ug of the mutant IDH1 20-mer peptide and was paired with topical imiquimod. The assay was immunoSEQ multiplex PCR, and TCRdb's table has in-frame clones only and misses some. The sample holds tens of thousands of clones, roughly four fifths seen once. Sequencing was performed on PBMCs, taken from a glioma patient whose treatment included an IDH1 peptide vaccine. All receptors derive from a woman between 45 and 60 years old with glioma.

The V gene is TRBV25-1, the J gene TRBJ2-1, with a tentative D call TRBD2 (6 bases). CDR1 MGHDK and CDR2 SYGVNS come from the germline V gene. Trimming left V 8 bases short and J 4 bases short, with 15 bases between. The CDR3 runs 14 residues. CDR3 DNA: TGTGCCAGCGGGACCGGGACTCTTTACAATGAGCAGTTCTTC. It is translated as CASGTGTLYNEQFF.

The rearrangement uses TRBV27 and TRBJ2-2, with 7 bases matching TRBD1. Germline CDR1 is MNHEY and CDR2 is SMNVEV (reference sequence). The CDR3 runs 16 residues. V lost 2 bases to trimming and J lost 7 bases; unmatched junction nucleotides: 10. In DNA form, the CDR3 reads TGTGCCAGCAGTTTACGGCCAGGGGGTGAGATCGGGGAGCTGTTTTTT. Its translation: CASSLRPGGEIGELFF.

The genes are TRBV29-1 and TRBJ1-1; D gene unclear. CDR3 length: 14 residues. With 3 bases removed from V and 1 base from J, the gap between germline ends came to 12 bases. The germline gives CDR1 SQVTM, CDR2 ANQGSEA. This chain's CDR3 is CSVDGVRKNTEAFF. The CDR3 bases are TGCAGCGTTGATGGTGTGCGAAAGAACACTGAAGCTTTCTTT.

The chain joins TRBV4-1 to TRBJ1-1; 10 positions match TRBD1. This CDR3 spans 16 amino acids. The germline V gene encodes CDR1 MGHRA and CDR2 YSYEKL. J was trimmed by 2 bases and V by 4 bases; bases with no gene match: 7. This CDR3 reads CASSPSRDRGNTEAFF. In DNA, the CDR3 is TGCGCCAGCAGCCCCTCGCGGGACAGGGGAAACACTGAAGCTTTCTTT.

V and J are TRBV2 and TRBJ1-2, with D maybe TRBD1 (5 bases). The CDR3 is 13 residues long. V was cut by 8 bases and J by 5 bases, with 15 bases left in between. Germline CDR1 is SNHLY and CDR2 is FYNNEI. The chain's CDR3 is CASRGQGGYGYTF. In DNA, the CDR3 is TGTGCCAGCCGGGGTCAGGGCGGATATGGCTACACCTTC.

V is TRBV5-1 and J is TRBJ1-6; 10 bases map to TRBD1. The CDR3 is 16 residues long. J lost 7 bases, V lost 4 bases, and 8 bases had no gene match. Germline loops: CDR1 SGHRS, CDR2 YFSETQ. The CDR3 nucleotides read TGCGCCAGCAGCCAAGCCGGGACAGGGGTCAATTCACCCCTCCACTTT. It specifies CASSQAGTGVNSPLHF.

The rearrangement links TRBV11-2 to TRBJ1-5; D perhaps matches TRBD1 (6 bases). V shed 6 bases and J shed 7 bases, with 16 bases lying between them. CDR1 and CDR2 from the germline V gene are SGHAT and FQNNGV. CDR3 length: 14 residues. The CDR3, as DNA: TGTGCCAGCAGTCGACAGGCCGCGGGACAGCCCCAGCATTTT. Its protein is CASSRQAAGQPQHF. Together with reference TRBV11-2 and TRBJ1-5, the CDR3 gives the full variable domain: EAGVAQSPRYKIIEKRQSVAFWCNPISGHATLYWYQQILGQGPKLLIQFQNNGVVDDSQLPKDRFSAERLKGVDSTLKIQPAKLEDSAVYLCASSRQAAGQPQHFGDGTRLSIL.

This sequence joins TRBV6-5 and TRBJ2-6; perhaps TRBD1 as D (6 bases). This CDR3 spans 15 amino acids. CDR1 is MNHEY, CDR2 SVGAGI, per germline. Trimming cost V 4 bases and J 4 bases, with 11 bases left between them. CDR3 bases: TGTGCCAGCAGTTCCAGGGGCGGAGGGGCCAACGTCCTGACTTTC. Its protein product is CASSSRGGGANVLTF.

The chain employs TRBV11-2 and TRBJ1-5, with TRBD1 as a possible D gene (6 bases). Germline CDR1 and CDR2: SGHAT and FQNNGV. V lost 6 bases and J 5 bases, leaving 11 bases between the germline ends. The length of the CDR3 is 13 residues. The CDR3 region is CASSLNRDQPQHF. For the CDR3, the DNA is TGTGCCAGCAGTTTAAACAGGGATCAGCCCCAGCATTTT. Complete variable domain (other parts from reference TRBV11-2 and TRBJ1-5): EAGVAQSPRYKIIEKRQSVAFWCNPISGHATLYWYQQILGQGPKLLIQFQNNGVVDDSQLPKDRFSAERLKGVDSTLKIQPAKLEDSAVYLCASSLNRDQPQHFGDGTRLSIL.

The chain employs TRBV6-5 and TRBJ2-7; no clear D. V lost 4 bases, J lost 0 bases, and 7 bases lay in between. From germline, CDR1 is MNHEY and CDR2 SVGAGI. This CDR3 region has 13 residues. The CDR3 is CASSFLGSYEQYF. The DNA for the CDR3 is TGTGCCAGCAGTTTTCTCGGCTCCTACGAGCAGTACTTC.

The V call is TRBV18, the J call TRBJ2-1, with TRBD2 matching 7 bases. This CDR3 contains 21 residues. V shed 4 bases and J 0 bases; nucleotides not matched to a gene: 21. CDR1 is KGHSH and CDR2 is LQKENI in the germline V gene. The CDR3 DNA follows: TGTGCCAGCTCACTAGGGAACACGGGTGGAAGCGGGACTACCTCCTACAATGAGCAGTTCTTC. Translating it yields CASSLGNTGGSGTTSYNEQFF.

J is TRBJ2-7 and V is TRBV5-6; D is uncertain. CDR3 size: 13 residues. CDR1 SGHDT and CDR2 YYEEEE come from the germline V gene. Trimming left V 3 bases short and J 3 bases short, with 10 bases between. CDR3 nucleotide sequence: TGTGCCAGCAGCTCCCCTGGTGGCTACGAGCAGTACTTC. Translation gives CASSSPGGYEQYF. Together with reference TRBV5-6 and TRBJ2-7, the CDR3 gives the full variable domain: DAGVTQSPTHLIKTRGQQVTLRCSPKSGHDTVSWYQQALGQGPQFIFQYYEEEERQRGNFPDRFSGHQFPNYSSELNVNALLLGDSALYLCASSSPGGYEQYFGPGTRLTVT.

V gene TRBV19 combines with J gene TRBJ1-1; 8 bases are a match to TRBD1. The CDR3 totals 14 residues. The V gene's germline CDR1 is LNHDA and CDR2 SQIVND (reference sequence). V lost 6 bases and J lost 4; bases outside the gene matches: 7. DNA for the CDR3: TGTGCCAGTAGGGTGACAGGGGTGGGCACTGAAGCTTTCTTT. As protein: CASRVTGVGTEAFF.

The chain uses TRBV5-6 and TRBJ1-2; D gene uncertain. Deletions cut 1 base from V and 4 bases from J, with 11 bases between. Germline CDR1 SGHDT, CDR2 YYEEEE. The CDR3 runs 14 residues. In nucleotides, the CDR3 is TGTGCCAGCAGCTTGAGGCACGGAACCTATGGCTACACCTTC. Its translation: CASSLRHGTYGYTF.